One and the same sample provided the 26 T cell receptor beta chains below, sequenced in a study of cytomegalovirus exposure and HLA in healthy donors. With 60 Vbeta and 13 Jbeta primers, the PCR was carried out. Sequencing used immunoSEQ multiplex PCR; TCRdb keeps in-frame clones, though not all of them. The repertoire holds roughly 180,000 clones, with around 77% as singletons. Sequencing was done on a sample of PBMCs. These receptors were obtained from a woman aged 25-40 years in good health and CMV-seronegative.

This clone was recorded a few times. The gene calls are TRBV5-1 and TRBJ1-1; possibly TRBD1 for D (6 bases). This CDR3 is 13 amino acids long. Germline V gene sequence: CDR1 SGHRS, CDR2 YFSETQ. V lost 7 bases, J lost 1 base, and 11 bases lay in between. The CDR3 nucleotides read TGCGCCAGCGAACAGGGCCCGAACACTGAAGCTTTCTTT. The encoded protein is CASEQGPNTEAFF.

The V and J genes are TRBV10-1 and TRBJ2-1; D not resolved. The CDR3 sequence is 12 residues long. Per germline, CDR1 WNHNN and CDR2 SYGVQD (reference sequence). The V end was cut by 0 bases, the J end by 12 bases, with 9 bases between. The CDR3 reads CASSESPVGQFF. The CDR3 nucleotides are TGCGCCAGCAGTGAGTCGCCAGTTGGGCAGTTCTTC.

The genes are TRBV30 and TRBJ1-2; 9 nucleotides line up with TRBD1. J was trimmed by 5 bases and V by 7 bases; bases with no gene match: 5. The CDR3 extends over 12 amino acids. CDR1 GTSNPN and CDR2 SVGIG come from the germline V gene (reference sequence). CDR3 amino acids: CAYSTGGYGYTF. The CDR3 DNA reads TGTGCCTATTCGACAGGGGGGTATGGCTACACCTTC.

J is TRBJ1-2 and V is TRBV2; D might be TRBD1 (5 bases). This CDR3 is 14 amino acids long. Germline CDR1 and CDR2: SNHLY and FYNNEI. The V and J ends lost 6 bases and 7 bases respectively, with 18 bases between them. The CDR3 sequence: CASSLLGGEGGYTF. CDR3 bases: TGTGCCAGCAGCCTCCTGGGAGGGGAAGGTGGCTACACCTTC.

The chain combines TRBV7-9 with TRBJ1-1; D perhaps matches TRBD1 (5 bases). The CDR3 has 16 amino acids. Germline V gives CDR1 SEHNR, CDR2 FQNEAQ (reference sequence). V lost 2 bases to trimming and J lost 2 bases, with 15 bases between them. CDR3 DNA sequence: TGTGCCAGCAGCTTAAGCAGGGCGGGGGGAAACACTGAAGCTTTCTTT. Protein product: CASSLSRAGGNTEAFF.

This chain connects TRBV27 to TRBJ2-1, with D tentatively TRBD2 (6 bases). Germline V lookup: CDR1 MNHEY, CDR2 SMNVEV (reference sequence). Trimming cost V 5 bases and J 7 bases, with 15 bases left between them. The length of the CDR3 is 14 residues. CDR3 DNA sequence: TGTGCCAGCAGTCGCCCGGGACTCCAAAATGAGCAGTTCTTC. Protein sequence: CASSRPGLQNEQFF.

The rearrangement joins TRBV7-7 to TRBJ2-5, with 7 positions matching TRBD1. This CDR3 has 15 residues. Germline V CDR1 and CDR2: SSHAT, FNYEAQ (reference sequence). The J segment lost 5 bases and the V segment lost 5 bases, leaving 11 bases of the junction unmatched. Here the CDR3 reads CASSQTGLGKETQYF. In DNA, the CDR3 is TGTGCCAGCAGCCAGACAGGGCTTGGGAAGGAGACCCAGTACTTC.

This chain links TRBV7-6 with TRBJ1-1; 7 bases line up with TRBD1. Germline CDR1 is SGHVS and CDR2 is FNYEAQ. The CDR3 extends over 15 amino acids. J gave up 3 bases and V 0 bases, and 4 bases lay outside the gene matches. The CDR3 DNA follows: TGTGCCAGCAGCTTAGCCGCAGGGGGAGACACTGAAGCTTTCTTT. The encoded protein is CASSLAAGGDTEAFF.

The sample holds one count of this clone. This chain links TRBV5-6 with TRBJ1-6, with TRBD1 matching over 7 bases. Germline V gene sequence: CDR1 SGHDT, CDR2 YYEEEE. V shed 1 base, J shed 7 bases, and the junction held 11 bases outside the gene matches. This CDR3 spans 17 amino acids. CDR3 protein: CASSLWTQGHGNSPLHF. CDR3 in DNA: TGTGCCAGCAGCTTGTGGACACAGGGGCACGGGAATTCACCCCTCCACTTT.

The chain combines TRBV7-6 with TRBJ1-6, with D tentatively TRBD1 (6 bases). This CDR3 region has 18 residues. V was clipped by 8 bases and J by 7 bases, with 27 bases between them. CDR1 SGHVS and CDR2 FNYEAQ come from the germline V gene. The chain's CDR3 is CASAAGEGDDPMNSPLHF. The CDR3 nucleotides read TGTGCCAGCGCTGCCGGGGAGGGGGACGATCCTATGAATTCACCCCTCCACTTT.

The chain has TRBV2 and TRBJ1-1; 7 nucleotides line up with TRBD1. Germline CDR1 SNHLY, CDR2 FYNNEI. After removal of 1 base from V and 0 bases from J, the junction contained 5 bases not matched to a gene. CDR3 length equals 16 residues. The CDR3 loop is CASSEEGDRLNTEAFF. Written as DNA, the CDR3 is TGTGCCAGCAGTGAAGAGGGGGACAGACTGAACACTGAAGCTTTCTTT.

The CDR3 loop reads CASSWRGTSAGELFF. CDR3 bases: TGCGCCAGCAGCTGGAGGGGGACTAGTGCCGGGGAGCTGTTTTTT. This chain connects TRBV5-1 to TRBJ2-2; TRBD2 matches 8 bases. V shed 3 bases, J shed 6 bases, and the junction held 7 bases outside the gene matches. The length of the CDR3 is 15 residues. Per germline, CDR1 SGHRS and CDR2 YFSETQ.

This rearrangement joins TRBV30 to TRBJ1-5; D is possibly TRBD1 (5 bases). Germline V gives CDR1 GTSNPN, CDR2 SVGIG (reference sequence). This CDR3 spans 12 amino acids. The germline V and J ends were trimmed by 5 bases and 4 bases, with 9 bases remaining between them. CDR3 region: CAWAGWNQPQHF. The CDR3 bases are TGTGCCTGGGCAGGGTGGAATCAGCCCCAGCATTTT.

This chain connects TRBV5-1 to TRBJ2-1, with 9 bases fitting TRBD2. The junction had 3 bases not matched to a gene; V was cut back by 0 bases and J by 2 bases. Germline values: CDR1 SGHRS, CDR2 YFSETQ. This CDR3 is built from 16 residues. The CDR3 sequence is CASSLGLAGAYNEQFF. CDR3 in DNA: TGCGCCAGCAGCTTGGGCTTAGCGGGGGCCTACAATGAGCAGTTCTTC.

This rearrangement joins TRBV7-3 to TRBJ2-5, with D possibly matching TRBD1 (6 bases). The CDR3 is made up of 15 amino acids. V was pared by 1 base and J by 1 base, with 10 bases between. The germline CDR1 and CDR2 sequences are SGHTA and FQGTGA. The DNA for the CDR3 is TGTGCCAGCAGCTTAAGCAGGGGTTTCCAAGAGACCCAGTACTTC. This translates into CASSLSRGFQETQYF.

The CDR3 loop is CASSLLGDRGRLEDSGYTF. In nucleotides, the CDR3 is TGTGCCAGCAGCTTATTGGGGGACAGGGGCCGGTTAGAGGACTCTGGCTACACCTTC. This chain links TRBV7-3 with TRBJ1-2, with 10 bases lining up with TRBD1. This CDR3 is built from 19 residues. Germline V gene lookup returns CDR1 SGHTA and CDR2 FQGTGA. V gave up 2 bases and J gave up 7 bases; unmatched junction bases: 19.

The J gene is TRBJ1-6, the V gene TRBV29-1; D remains unclear. The CDR3 length is 13 residues. The V gene's germline CDR1 is SQVTM and CDR2 ANQGSEA. The V and J ends lost 4 bases and 6 bases respectively, with 10 bases between them. CDR3 residues: CSVGADLNSPLHF. CDR3 nucleotide sequence: TGCAGCGTTGGGGCAGACCTTAATTCACCCCTCCACTTT.

The chain combines TRBV6-4 with TRBJ1-5; D may be TRBD1 (6 bases). V was cut by 3 bases and J by 5 bases, with 11 bases left in between. Germline CDR1 and CDR2: MRHNA and SNTAGT. The CDR3 is made up of 14 amino acids. The CDR3 DNA sequence: TGTGCCAGCAGTGAGGTGGGGGGGCATCAGCCCCAGCATTTT. It encodes CASSEVGGHQPQHF.

The V gene is TRBV4-2, the J gene TRBJ2-7, with D possibly being TRBD2 (5 bases). The CDR3 length is 16 residues. V shed 1 base and J shed 0 bases, with 13 bases lying between them. Germline lookup yields CDR1 LGHNA and CDR2 YNFKEQ. CDR3 sequence: CASSQVTAGGSYEQYF. In DNA, the CDR3 is TGTGCCAGCAGCCAAGTGACGGCAGGAGGCTCCTACGAGCAGTACTTC.

The chain uses TRBV19 and TRBJ2-5; 7 bases match TRBD2. The germline V gene encodes CDR1 LNHDA and CDR2 SQIVND (reference sequence). The CDR3 is 16 amino acids. With V trimmed by 2 bases and J by 5 bases, 11 bases remained unmatched. The CDR3 bases are TGTGCCAGTAGTATAAGCCCCCTCGCGGGGGAGGAGACCCAGTACTTC. Amino acids: CASSISPLAGEETQYF.

This chain joins TRBV5-1 and TRBJ1-5, with 7 nucleotides matching TRBD1. This CDR3 spans 14 amino acids. The germline V gene has CDR1 SGHRS and CDR2 YFSETQ. With V trimmed by 4 bases and J by 5 bases, 6 bases remained unmatched. The CDR3 bases are TGCGCCAGCAGCCCCGGGACAGATTATCAGCCCCAGCATTTT. This translates into CASSPGTDYQPQHF. Combining the CDR3 with reference TRBV5-1 and TRBJ1-5 gives the whole variable domain KAGVTQTPRYLIKTRGQQVTLSCSPISGHRSVSWYQQTPGQGLQFLFEYFSETQRNKGNFPGRFSGRQFSNSRSEMNVSTLELGDSALYLCASSPGTDYQPQHFGDGTRLSIL.

J is TRBJ1-6 and V is TRBV19; D gene uncertain. CDR1 is LNHDA and CDR2 is SQIVND in the germline V gene (reference sequence). This CDR3 contains 17 residues. V was shortened by 7 bases and J by 0 bases, with 16 bases between the two germline ends. The CDR3 DNA reads TGTGCCAGTACCCTCTTTGGGAGAAGCTCCTATAATTCACCCCTCCACTTT. Translation: CASTLFGRSSYNSPLHF.

The CDR3 DNA is TGTGCCAGCAGCTTAACTTCAGGGCGGAGCACCGGGGAGCTGTTTTTT. Its protein product is CASSLTSGRSTGELFF. V gene TRBV7-3 combines with J gene TRBJ2-2, with D possibly TRBD1 on 5 matching bases. The V end was cut by 0 bases, the J end by 4 bases, with 12 bases between. CDR3 length: 16 amino acids. Germline V gene data show CDR1 as SGHTA and CDR2 as FQGTGA.

This clone was picked up a small number of times. The rearrangement joins TRBV7-3 to TRBJ2-3; 8 nucleotides line up with TRBD1. The CDR3 loop spans 15 amino acids. Germline lookup yields CDR1 SGHTA and CDR2 FQGTGA. J was trimmed by 5 bases and V by 2 bases; bases with no gene match: 6. The CDR3 spells CASSLQGAFGDTQYF. CDR3 sequence (DNA): TGTGCCAGCAGCTTACAGGGGGCTTTCGGAGATACGCAGTATTTT.

The chain recombines TRBV7-9 with TRBJ1-1, with D uncertain. V lost 3 bases and J 1 base, leaving 6 bases between the germline ends. This CDR3 contains 13 residues. The germline gives CDR1 SEHNR, CDR2 FQNEAQ (reference sequence). In DNA form, the CDR3 reads TGTGCCAGCAGCTTCAATTCGAACACTGAAGCTTTCTTT. This gives the protein CASSFNSNTEAFF.

V usage is TRBV7-6 and J usage is TRBJ2-1; the match to TRBD1 covers 7 bases. Germline trimming cut 1 base from V and 6 bases from J; bases unmatched to any gene: 12. CDR3 length equals 17 residues. Germline V gene data show CDR1 as SGHVS and CDR2 as FNYEAQ. The DNA of the CDR3 is TGTGCCAGCAGCTTAGTGGCTGCCGGGACAGAGTTCAATGAGCAGTTCTTC. It encodes CASSLVAAGTEFNEQFF.